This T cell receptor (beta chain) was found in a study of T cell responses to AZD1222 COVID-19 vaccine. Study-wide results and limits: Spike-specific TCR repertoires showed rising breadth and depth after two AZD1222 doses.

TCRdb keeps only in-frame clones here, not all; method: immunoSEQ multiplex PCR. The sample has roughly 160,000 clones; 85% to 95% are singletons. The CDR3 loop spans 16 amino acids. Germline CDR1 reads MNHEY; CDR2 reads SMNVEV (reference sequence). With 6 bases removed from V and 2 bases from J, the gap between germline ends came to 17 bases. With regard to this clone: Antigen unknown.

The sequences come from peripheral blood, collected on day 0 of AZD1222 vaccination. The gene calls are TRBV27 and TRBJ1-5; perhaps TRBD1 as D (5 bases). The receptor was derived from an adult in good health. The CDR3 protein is CASSQANQGGNQPQHF. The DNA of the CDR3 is TGTGCCAGCAGCCAGGCCAACCAAGGGGGCAATCAGCCCCAGCATTTT.